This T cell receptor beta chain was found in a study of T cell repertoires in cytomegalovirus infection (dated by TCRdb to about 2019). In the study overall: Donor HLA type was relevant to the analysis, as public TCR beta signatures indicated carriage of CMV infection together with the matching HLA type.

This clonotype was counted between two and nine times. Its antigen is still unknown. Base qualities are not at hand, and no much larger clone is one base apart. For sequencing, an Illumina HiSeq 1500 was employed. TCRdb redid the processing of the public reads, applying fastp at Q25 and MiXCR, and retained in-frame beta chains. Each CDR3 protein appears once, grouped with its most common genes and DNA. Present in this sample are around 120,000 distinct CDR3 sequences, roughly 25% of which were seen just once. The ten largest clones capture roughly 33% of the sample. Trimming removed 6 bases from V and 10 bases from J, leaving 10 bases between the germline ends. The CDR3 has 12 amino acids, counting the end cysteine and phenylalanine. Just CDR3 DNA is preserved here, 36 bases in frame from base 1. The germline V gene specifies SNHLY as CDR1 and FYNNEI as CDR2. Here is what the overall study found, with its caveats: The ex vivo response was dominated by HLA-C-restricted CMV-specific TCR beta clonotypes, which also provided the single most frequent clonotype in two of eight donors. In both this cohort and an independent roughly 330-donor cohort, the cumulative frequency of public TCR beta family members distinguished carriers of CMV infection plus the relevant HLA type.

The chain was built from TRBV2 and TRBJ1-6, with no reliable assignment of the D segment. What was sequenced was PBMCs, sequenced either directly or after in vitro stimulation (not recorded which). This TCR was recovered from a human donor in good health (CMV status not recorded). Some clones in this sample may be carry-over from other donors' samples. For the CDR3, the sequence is CASSGVGSPLHF. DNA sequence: TGTGCCAGCAGCGGCGTGGGCTCACCCCTCCACTTT. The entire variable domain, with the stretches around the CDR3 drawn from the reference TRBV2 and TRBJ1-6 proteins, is EPEVTQTPSHQVTQMGQEVILRCVPISNHLYFYWYRQILGQKVEFLVSFYNNEISEKSEIFDDQFSVERPDGSNFTLKIRSTKLEDSAMYFCASSGVGSPLHFGNGTRLTVT.